These 2 T cell receptor beta chains were all obtained from the same sample, sequenced in a study of cytomegalovirus exposure and HLA in healthy donors. Amplification used 60 Vbeta primers and 13 Jbeta primers. Only in-frame clones appear in the TCRdb table, and some are missing; sequencing was by immunoSEQ multiplex PCR. The listing records 70,000 to 100,000 clones. Material: PBMCs. These receptors all come from a girl aged 5-17 years in good health and CMV-seropositive.

The chain uses TRBV29-1 and TRBJ2-1, with TRBD2 identical over 16 bases. The germline gives CDR1 SQVTM, CDR2 ANQGSEA. The CDR3 runs to 16 residues. With 6 bases clipped from V and 8 bases from J, the junction kept 10 bases outside the gene matches. Here the CDR3 DNA reads TGCAGCGTGGCACCGGGACTAGCGGGGGGGGTCGATGAGCAGTTCTTC. It translates to CSVAPGLAGGVDEQFF.

The chain recombines TRBV7-9 with TRBJ1-6; no definite D call. Trimming stripped 3 bases from V and 5 bases from J, with 5 bases between. Germline CDR1 reads SEHNR; CDR2 reads FQNEAQ (reference sequence). The CDR3 sequence is 13 residues long. The CDR3 coding sequence is TGTGCCAGCAGCTTTCCGGATAATTCACCCCTCCACTTT. Protein sequence: CASSFPDNSPLHF.